This T cell receptor (beta chain) was observed in a study of T-cell memory formation after mild COVID-19. TCRdb itself ran the 5' RACE reads through MiXCR, one entry per CDR3 protein. The sample shows 550,000 to 700,000 distinct CDR3 sequences, 15% to 20% of them seen only once. From germline, CDR1 is MNHEY and CDR2 SVGEGT. V was clipped by 5 bases and J by 6 bases, with 17 bases between them. The CDR3 runs to 15 residues. The receptor was isolated from an adult woman who had mild COVID-19 (a few samples of this study predate the infection). Cell type and time point are not known. Sequencing input: PBMCs or a T cell subset sorted from them (not recorded which). The rearrangement joins TRBV6-2 or TRBV6-3 to TRBJ1-5; D unresolved. The CDR3 sequence: CASSPQVEVGQPQHF. In nucleotides, the CDR3 is TGTGCCAGCAGTCCTCAGGTTGAAGTAGGTCAGCCCCAGCATTTT.